The subject of this entry is one T cell receptor (beta chain). Its antigen is not yet known. The germline V gene provides CDR1 SGHVS and CDR2 FNYEAQ. Including the terminal cysteine and phenylalanine, the CDR3 comprises 16 residues. There is no recorded DNA. The sample belongs to a study of CXCR3-negative and CXCR3-positive naive CD8 T cells (dated by TCRdb to between 2019 and 2020). About the study as a whole: In total, about 150 million TRB reads were obtained, or roughly 1.5 +/- 0.3 million reads per library. Data from ten to twelve donors, pooled across two independent experiments, went into the diversity and physicochemical repertoire analyses. Naive subsets from a handful of donors and memory cells from 3 donors were included in the TRBV-TRBJ cluster analysis. On the study overall, not on this receptor specifically: Freshly isolated PBMCs were used for most assays because CXCR3 expression partially decreased after cryopreservation. Because surface CD5, which has been linked to self-reactivity in mice, was comparable between naive subsets, TCR interaction strength was also inferred from TRB CDR3 physicochemical properties. Naive CXCR3-negative and CXCR3-positive cells from the same donor showed similar TRBV-TRBJ usage, whereas memory cells showed distinct patterns. Repertoire diversity was comparably high in both naive subsets but much lower in memory CD8+ T cells. Compared with CXCR3-negative naive cells, CXCR3-positive naive cells had TRB CDR3s with higher hydrophobicity (lower Kidera factor 4), lower energy, and higher strength and volume indices.

For every CD8+ T cell subset, 300,000 cells were flow-sorted straight into RLT lysis buffer, and each subset was sorted in triplicate. To exclude memory contaminants, naive CD8+ T cells were stringently defined as CD45RO-CCR7+CD27+CD95-. Peripheral blood mononuclear cells were isolated from buffy coats using standard density gradient centrifugation. Naive CXCR3-negative and CXCR3-positive CD8+ T cells were flow-sorted on a FACSAria III. An RNeasy Mini Kit was used to extract total RNA from the sorted cells. Sequencing relied on a NextSeq 550. The Human TCR Profiling Kit (MiLaboratory) was used to make UMI-labeled 5' RACE TRB cDNA libraries. The full amount of extracted RNA was used for cDNA synthesis, and the full amount of resulting cDNA was used for PCR amplification. The libraries were made side by side, with each library going through the same number of PCR cycles. In the original analysis: MIGEC and MiXCR extracted about 53,000 +/- 10,000 unique UMI-labeled TRB cDNA molecules per library, requiring at least two reads per UMI. Each library averaged about 40,000 +/- 10,000 functional in-frame TRB CDR3 nucleotide clonotypes without stop codons. After downsampling to 5000 UMI-labeled TRB molecules per sample, diversity metrics such as normalized Shannon-Wiener and Chao1 were calculated in VDJtools. Clonotype-size-weighted physicochemical properties of the central five CDR3 residues (interaction energy, strength, volume and Kidera factor 4) were computed in VDJtools. Each entry corresponds to one CDR3 protein sequence from reads that TCRdb reprocessed, and DNA is not given. These V and J calls derive from TCRdb rather than the authors' analysis. The sample's own table lists around 160,000 distinct CDR3 sequences. The ten largest clones capture approximately 0.27% of the sample.

The sample comprised naive CXCR3+ CD8+ T cells from blood. Reading the label with the study, this specimen's cell subset or site is: CD45RO-CCR7+CD27+CD95- naive CD8+ T cells expressing CXCR3 (TNR3+). The rearranged chain carries TRBV7-6 and TRBJ2-3; TCRdb reports TRBD1, a call that lacks DNA to check it against. The source is a human donor in good health. Some clones in this sample may be carry-over from other donors' samples. The CDR3 has the sequence CASSWTSDLTPDTQYF.